The rows below give T cell receptor beta chains drawn from one sample of a study of T cells in Graves' hyperthyroidism and ophthalmopathy. TCRdb passed the multiplex PCR reads through MiXCR, listing each CDR3 protein once. Among about 620,000 distinct CDR3 sequences listed, around 15% were seen once. The sequencing input was blood. These receptors were obtained from a woman aged 30 to 39 with Graves' hyperthyroidism. CDR3s include the opening cysteine and the closing phenylalanine or tryptophan. Each record gives: clone size, V gene, D gene, J gene, CDR3 DNA, CDR3 protein. D genes are given only for firm matches. The listing skips clone size in some rows; elsewhere it reads once, few, many or a size class.

size: -; V: TRBV20-1; D: TRBD2; J: TRBJ2-1; DNA: TGCAGTGCTAGTGAGGTCGGGAGCGGGAGGTGGAATGAGCAGTTCTTC; CDR3: CSASEVGSGRWNEQFF
size: many; V: TRBV5-1; D: -; J: TRBJ1-4; DNA: TGCGCCAGCAGCGTGAAAAGGGAGACAACTAATGAAAAACTGTTTTTT; CDR3: CASSVKRETTNEKLFF
size: many; V: TRBV10-2; D: TRBD2; J: TRBJ2-7; DNA: TGCGCCAGCAGTGAGGGGGGACTAGCGGGAGGCCACTACGAGCAGTACTTC; CDR3: CASSEGGLAGGHYEQYF
size: -; V: TRBV4-1; D: TRBD1; J: TRBJ1-5; DNA: TGCGCCAGCAGCCAAGTCCAGGGGGGACTACTTAATCAGCCCCAGCATTTT; CDR3: CASSQVQGGLLNQPQHF
size: many; V: TRBV5-4; D: -; J: TRBJ1-2; DNA: TGTGCCAGCAGCTTGGCCGTAAACTATGGCTACACCTTC; CDR3: CASSLAVNYGYTF
size: few; V: TRBV28; D: -; J: TRBJ1-1; DNA: TGTGCCAGCAGCCCCCAATATGGGTTCGGCACTGAAGCTCTCTTT; CDR3: CASSPQYGFGTEALF
size: many; V: TRBV28; D: TRBD1; J: TRBJ1-5; DNA: TGTGCCAGCAGTCCTCGACAGGGGGCAGGCAATCAGCCCCAGCATTTT; CDR3: CASSPRQGAGNQPQHF
size: many; V: TRBV24-1; D: TRBD1; J: TRBJ1-2; DNA: TGTGCCACCAGTGATCTTGACAGGGATCATGGCTACACCTTC; CDR3: CATSDLDRDHGYTF
size: many; V: TRBV2; D: TRBD1; J: TRBJ2-4; DNA: TGTGCCAGCAGAGCCCAGGGGGCGGTAAACATTCAGTACTTC; CDR3: CASRAQGAVNIQYF
size: few; V: TRBV27; D: -; J: TRBJ2-3; DNA: TGTGCCAGCAGTCCCAGGACAGTAGATACGCAGTATTTT; CDR3: CASSPRTVDTQYF
size: many; V: TRBV6-5; D: -; J: TRBJ2-1; DNA: TGTGCCAGCAGTTACACCCTCGGGACTTACAATGAGCAGTTCTTC; CDR3: CASSYTLGTYNEQFF
size: many; V: TRBV20-1; D: TRBD2; J: TRBJ2-7; DNA: TGCAGTGCTATGATCCCGAGGACTAGCGGCCCCTACGAGCAGTACTTC; CDR3: CSAMIPRTSGPYEQYF
size: many; V: TRBV30; D: TRBD2; J: TRBJ2-3; DNA: TGTGCCTGGAGTGTACCCGGGACTAGCATTGATACGCAGTATTTT; CDR3: CAWSVPGTSIDTQYF
size: few; V: TRBV6-1; D: -; J: TRBJ1-2; DNA: TGTGCCAGCAGCCCCCCGGGCGGGGTTCACGGCTACACCTTC; CDR3: CASSPPGGVHGYTF
size: -; V: TRBV20-1; D: -; J: TRBJ2-5; DNA: TGCAGTGCTACAAATCAGGGGTACGAGACCCAGTACTTC; CDR3: CSATNQGYETQYF
size: many; V: TRBV11-2; D: -; J: TRBJ2-3; DNA: TGTGCCAGCAGCACCCAGCGGGATACGCAGTATTTT; CDR3: CASSTQRDTQYF
size: many; V: TRBV27; D: TRBD2; J: TRBJ2-3; DNA: TGTGCCAGCAGTTTGAGAGCGGGAGCGGGGCAAGATACGCAGTATTTT; CDR3: CASSLRAGAGQDTQYF
size: -; V: TRBV7-2; D: -; J: TRBJ2-7; DNA: TGTGCCAGCAGCTTAGTCCGGGAGAGGGGCGAGCAGTACTTC; CDR3: CASSLVRERGEQYF
size: many; V: TRBV11-2; D: -; J: TRBJ2-1; DNA: TGTGCCAGCAGCTTAGCCCTCGACAGCTCCTACAATGAGCAGTTCTTC; CDR3: CASSLALDSSYNEQFF
size: -; V: TRBV29-1; D: -; J: TRBJ1-1; DNA: TGCAGCGCAGTACTGACCGGGAACACTGAAGCTTTCTTT; CDR3: CSAVLTGNTEAFF
size: few; V: TRBV4-1; D: TRBD2; J: TRBJ2-1; DNA: TGCGCCAGCAGCCAAGGCCGCGGGGGAGCGGGAGGCGTCCCTTCGGACAATGAGCAGTTCTTC; CDR3: CASSQGRGGAGGVPSDNEQFF
size: -; V: TRBV28; D: TRBD2; J: TRBJ2-1; DNA: TGTGCCAGCAGTCCTCCCCGCGAGGGACTAGCGGGAGGGAGTCGGGATAATGAGCAGTTCTTC; CDR3: CASSPPREGLAGGSRDNEQFF
size: many; V: TRBV12-3/TRBV12-4; D: TRBD2; J: TRBJ2-7; DNA: TGTGCCAGCACCTTGACTAGCGGGCCAAACGAGCAGTACTTC; CDR3: CASTLTSGPNEQYF
size: -; V: TRBV20-1; D: -; J: TRBJ1-1; DNA: TGCAGTGCTAGAGACAGGGCGAGGACTGAAGCTTTCTTT; CDR3: CSARDRARTEAFF
size: few; V: TRBV7-3; D: -; J: TRBJ2-3; DNA: TGTGCCAGCAGCCCCTCGAGCGAGGGTGCAGATACGCAGTATTTT; CDR3: CASSPSSEGADTQYF
size: -; V: TRBV12-3/TRBV12-4; D: TRBD1; J: TRBJ1-2; DNA: TGTGCCAGCAGTTTTGGTATGGACAGGGTTAGCTATGGCTACACCTTC; CDR3: CASSFGMDRVSYGYTF
size: many; V: TRBV2; D: -; J: TRBJ2-7; DNA: TGTGCCAGTTCCAAGTGGAACGAGCAGTACTTC; CDR3: CASSKWNEQYF
size: many; V: TRBV28; D: TRBD2; J: TRBJ2-1; DNA: TGTGCCAGTAACAATCCGGGACTAGGGCGGGATGAGCAGTTCTTC; CDR3: CASNNPGLGRDEQFF
size: many; V: TRBV28; D: -; J: TRBJ2-7; DNA: TGTGCCAGCAGTCCCTCAGGGGACGAGCAGTACTTC; CDR3: CASSPSGDEQYF
size: -; V: TRBV6-1; D: TRBD1; J: TRBJ2-1; DNA: TGTGCCAGCAGCCCACAGGGGCGGCTTAGTGAGCAGTTCTTC; CDR3: CASSPQGRLSEQFF
size: many; V: TRBV20-1; D: TRBD2; J: TRBJ2-7; DNA: TGCAGTGCCCCCCCCGGGAGGGAGAACTCCTACGAGCAGTACTTC; CDR3: CSAPPGRENSYEQYF
size: -; V: TRBV6-2/TRBV6-3; D: TRBD2; J: TRBJ2-1; DNA: TGTGCCAGCAGTTACGGCGGGAGACCTTATAATGAGCAGTTCTTC; CDR3: CASSYGGRPYNEQFF
size: few; V: TRBV20-1; D: -; J: TRBJ2-1; DNA: TGCAGTGTACTGGGGCCAACCTACAATGAGCAGTTCTTC; CDR3: CSVLGPTYNEQFF
size: many; V: TRBV28; D: -; J: TRBJ2-5; DNA: TGTGCCAGCAGTTCCTTAGGGGGAGACTACCAAGAGACCCAGTACTTC; CDR3: CASSSLGGDYQETQYF
size: few; V: TRBV7-2; D: -; J: TRBJ2-5; DNA: TGTGCCAGCAGCCCCTTAGGGGGACGGGCAAAGACCCAGTACTTC; CDR3: CASSPLGGRAKTQYF
size: many; V: TRBV2; D: -; J: TRBJ2-7; DNA: TGTGCCAGCAGTGTTAAGGATTCCGGCGAGCAGTACTTC; CDR3: CASSVKDSGEQYF
size: -; V: TRBV27; D: -; J: TRBJ2-3; DNA: TGTGCCGGCCGGAGGATTTACGGGGCGGCAGATACGCAGTATTTT; CDR3: CAGRRIYGAADTQYF
size: -; V: TRBV6-5; D: TRBD2; J: TRBJ2-7; DNA: TGTGCCAGCAGTTACTCGGGCGGGGGTCCCTACGAGCAGTACTTC; CDR3: CASSYSGGGPYEQYF
size: -; V: TRBV5-1; D: TRBD2; J: TRBJ2-3; DNA: TGCGCCAGCCGGACTAGCGTCGGCACAGATACGCAGTATTTT; CDR3: CASRTSVGTDTQYF
size: many; V: TRBV20-1; D: TRBD1; J: TRBJ2-3; DNA: TGCAGTGCTACGGGACAGGGGGTACGCACAGATACGCAGTATTTT; CDR3: CSATGQGVRTDTQYF
size: many; V: TRBV2; D: -; J: TRBJ1-2; DNA: TGTGCCAGCAGCGGCCGGGACAAGAACTATGGCTACACCTTC; CDR3: CASSGRDKNYGYTF
size: many; V: TRBV11-2; D: -; J: TRBJ2-7; DNA: TGTGCCAGCAGCTCTGACCTTGGACGGCTGAGCTCCTACGAGCAGTACTTC; CDR3: CASSSDLGRLSSYEQYF
size: many; V: TRBV20-1; D: -; J: TRBJ2-7; DNA: TGCAGTGCTATACCGAGAACGGCGGCGTCCTACGAGCAGTACTTC; CDR3: CSAIPRTAASYEQYF
size: few; V: TRBV5-1; D: -; J: TRBJ1-2; DNA: TGCGCCAGCAGCTTGGGGAATCCTTCTCCAGGGTCTGGCTACACCTTC; CDR3: CASSLGNPSPGSGYTF
size: -; V: TRBV6-1; D: -; J: TRBJ1-5; DNA: TGTGCCAGCAGTGAAGCAATTCGGAGTCGGGGGAGGAATCAGCCCCAGCATTTT; CDR3: CASSEAIRSRGRNQPQHF
size: few; V: TRBV20-1; D: -; J: TRBJ2-1; DNA: TGCAGTGCTAGTACGGGCTCCTACAATGAGCAGTTCTTC; CDR3: CSASTGSYNEQFF
size: -; V: TRBV28; D: -; J: TRBJ2-5; DNA: TGTGCCAGCAGTTCTGAGGTAATGGAGACCCAGTACTTC; CDR3: CASSSEVMETQYF
size: many; V: TRBV28; D: TRBD1; J: TRBJ2-7; DNA: TGTGCCAGCGTAACGCCGGGACAGATCTACGAGCAGTACTTC; CDR3: CASVTPGQIYEQYF
size: many; V: TRBV13; D: TRBD2; J: TRBJ2-1; DNA: TGTGCCAGCAGCCCAGCGGGAGATGGGTACAATGAGCAGTTCTTC; CDR3: CASSPAGDGYNEQFF
size: many; V: TRBV20-1; D: TRBD2; J: TRBJ2-7; DNA: TGCAGTGCTAGACCGCCGGGACTAGCAAGCACCTACGAGCAGTACTTC; CDR3: CSARPPGLASTYEQYF
size: once; V: TRBV7-2; D: -; J: TRBJ2-5; DNA: TGTGCCAGCAGCTTACAGGCTAGAGGCCAAGAGACCCAGTACTTC; CDR3: CASSLQARGQETQYF
size: few; V: TRBV4-2; D: -; J: TRBJ2-1; DNA: TGTGCCAGCAGCCAAGATCTTCTCTCCACAAGCTCCTACAATGAGCAGTTCTTC; CDR3: CASSQDLLSTSSYNEQFF
size: many; V: TRBV6-1; D: -; J: TRBJ2-1; DNA: TGTGCCAGCACGAAGACTCCGAACAATGAGCAGTTCTTC; CDR3: CASTKTPNNEQFF
size: many; V: TRBV3-1; D: -; J: TRBJ2-3; DNA: TGTGCCAGCAGCCCCTTTCTGAGCACAGATACGCAGTATTTT; CDR3: CASSPFLSTDTQYF
size: once; V: TRBV29-1; D: TRBD2; J: TRBJ2-7; DNA: TGCAGCGCGGGGACTACCGGCTACGAGCAGTACTTC; CDR3: CSAGTTGYEQYF
size: once; V: TRBV5-1; D: -; J: TRBJ2-2; DNA: TGCGCCAGCTGTGACAAGAGGGCCACCGGGGAGCTGTTTTTT; CDR3: CASCDKRATGELFF
size: few; V: TRBV5-1; D: -; J: TRBJ1-5; DNA: TGCGCCAGCAGCCAAACCTCAGGGAAAGATCAGCCCCAGCATTTT; CDR3: CASSQTSGKDQPQHF
size: -; V: TRBV6-1; D: -; J: TRBJ2-7; DNA: TGTGCCACCTACCAGGGGAGGGTAGGGGAGCAGTACTTC; CDR3: CATYQGRVGEQYF
size: few; V: TRBV18; D: TRBD1; J: TRBJ2-3; DNA: TGTGCCAGCTCACCGCTACAGGGGAGCACAGATACGCAGTATTTT; CDR3: CASSPLQGSTDTQYF
size: -; V: TRBV7-3; D: TRBD2; J: TRBJ2-7; DNA: TGTGCCAGCAGCTTTGCGGGAGGGAACCACGAGCAGTACTTC; CDR3: CASSFAGGNHEQYF